The clone carrying this T cell receptor beta chain was found a few times. Its target is unknown. This sample was included in a study of beta chain features in type 1 diabetes. The germline gives CDR1 SNHLY, CDR2 FYNNEI. CDR3 length: 16 amino acids. Unmatched junction bases numbered 5, after V lost 4 bases and J lost 0 bases. Every isolated RNA sample was fully reverse transcribed, so sequencing captured expressed TCRB transcripts. The repertoire was sequenced with immunoSEQ multiplex PCR; TCRdb's copy has only in-frame clones and lacks some. Among some 230,000 clones listed, around 10% were seen once. Via the markers CD45RO/CCR7/CD25/CD127/CD95/CD27, stem cell-like memory, regulatory, central memory and naive CD4+ cells were sorted. Whole-study findings and limits: Any HLA effect on TCRB rearrangement was left unresolved by small sub-analyses. It was possible that PCR favored shorter templates, equally so in patients and controls. Naive, central memory and regulatory TCRB repertoires appeared more similar among patients than healthy donors.

The sequencing input was naive CD4+ T cells from blood. The receptor's source is a young woman in good health. This chain joins TRBV2 and TRBJ2-3, with TRBD2 matching over 9 bases. The CDR3 DNA is TGTGCCAGCAGTGCCCTGACTAGCGGAAGCACAGATACGCAGTATTTT. It yields the protein CASSALTSGSTDTQYF.